This T cell receptor (beta chain) was documented in a study of beta chain features in type 1 diabetes. Background on the study: Analysis included 95 million to 140 million sorted cells drawn from all samples. Study results and limitations: In patients and controls equally, PCR might favor templates that are shorter. For Type 1 diabetes patients, all four CD4+ subsets carried TCRB CDR3s that were moderately but significantly shorter.

Blood was drawn once from each donor into heparinised tubes. The draws averaged around 110 mL. Cell sorting via CD45RO/CCR7/CD25/CD127/CD95/CD27 was performed to obtain CD4+ naive, central memory, regulatory and stem cell-like memory cells. A remark on this clone: What it binds is not known.

cDNA synthesis used the whole RNA isolate, giving expressed TCRB sequences. Some clones are missing from TCRdb's copy, which holds only in-frame ones; the method was immunoSEQ multiplex PCR. The repertoire holds almost 350,000 clones, over 7% seen once, with less than 1.2% in the top ten. CDR3 size: 12 residues. Germline V gene sequence: CDR1 SGHRS, CDR2 YFSETQ. V was clipped by 5 bases and J by 5 bases, with 10 bases between them. The sample taken for sequencing was central memory CD4+ T cells from blood. The V gene is TRBV5-1, the J gene TRBJ2-5, with a tentative D call TRBD1 (6 bases). This TCR was sampled from a man aged 25 to 40 with type 1 diabetes. The CDR3 coding sequence is TGCGCCAGCAGTCAAACAGGGGAGACCCAGTACTTC. Amino acids: CASSQTGETQYF.